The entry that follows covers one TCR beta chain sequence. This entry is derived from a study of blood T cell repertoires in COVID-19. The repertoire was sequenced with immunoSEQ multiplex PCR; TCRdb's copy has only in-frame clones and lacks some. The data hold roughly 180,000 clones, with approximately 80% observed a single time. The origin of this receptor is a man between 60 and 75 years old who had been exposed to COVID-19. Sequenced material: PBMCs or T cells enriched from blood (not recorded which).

CDR3 in amino acids: CASSPPPREDEQYF. In nucleotides, the CDR3 is TGTGCCAGCAGCCCACCCCCCAGGGAGGACGAGCAGTACTTC. The chain has TRBV7-2 and TRBJ2-7; the D gene is possibly TRBD2 (6 bases). This CDR3 contains 14 residues. Trimming cost V 5 bases and J 5 bases, with 16 bases left between them. Germline V gene data show CDR1 as SGHTA and CDR2 as FQGNSA.